Below are 9 T cell receptor beta chains sequenced from a single sample in a study of blood T cell repertoires in COVID-19. TCRdb's copy holds only in-frame clones and misses some; the assay was immunoSEQ multiplex PCR. This sample has hundreds of thousands of clones, with 80% to 90% found just once. Sequencing input: peripheral blood. These receptors all come from a man older than 75 with acute or convalescent COVID-19.

The chain has TRBV6-5 and TRBJ1-4, with 7 positions matching TRBD1. J lost 7 bases, V lost 5 bases, and 7 bases had no gene match. The germline CDR1 and CDR2 sequences are MNHEY and SVGAGI. This CDR3 region has 14 residues. The CDR3 protein is CASSNRGGGEKLFF. The CDR3 DNA is TGTGCCAGCAGTAACAGGGGAGGAGGTGAAAAACTGTTTTTT.

The CDR3 loop is CASSFGGRGSDTQYF. CDR3 bases: TGTGCCAGCAGCTTTGGCGGGAGAGGGTCCGATACGCAGTATTTT. The chain uses TRBV7-2 and TRBJ2-3; TRBD2 agrees at 7 bases. The CDR3 is 15 residues long. Unmatched junction bases numbered 9, after V lost 3 bases and J lost 6 bases. CDR1 is SGHTA and CDR2 is FQGNSA in the germline V gene.

The V call is TRBV6-1, the J call TRBJ2-7; tentative D call: TRBD1 (5 bases). The CDR3 spans 14 residues. Trimming removed 2 bases from V and 3 bases from J, with 11 bases in between. The germline V gene encodes CDR1 MNHNS and CDR2 SASEGT. This CDR3 reads CASSEKGPIYEQYF. Written as DNA, the CDR3 is TGTGCCAGCAGTGAAAAGGGGCCTATCTACGAGCAGTACTTC.

J is TRBJ2-6 and V is TRBV3-1 (or the pseudogene TRBV3-2); D perhaps matches TRBD1 (5 bases). Germline loops: CDR1 LGHDT, CDR2 YNNKEL (reference sequence). The germline V and J ends were trimmed by 2 bases and 0 bases, with 20 bases remaining between them. The CDR3 totals 20 residues. The CDR3 sequence: CASSQLTASMGPSGANVLTF. DNA of the CDR3: TGTGCCAGCAGCCAACTGACGGCCTCCATGGGGCCCTCTGGGGCCAACGTCCTGACTTTC.

The chain has TRBV29-1 and TRBJ2-2; 9 positions agree with TRBD2. J was trimmed by 1 base and V by 4 bases; bases with no gene match: 4. The CDR3 totals 15 residues. From germline, CDR1 is SQVTM and CDR2 ANQGSEA. In DNA form, the CDR3 reads TGCAGCGTTGGGCTAGCGGGATTGAACACCGGGGAGCTGTTTTTT. It translates to CSVGLAGLNTGELFF.

CDR3 coding DNA: TGTGCCAGTAGCCTTAGCGGGAGTGGCACAGATACGCAGTATTTT. As protein: CASSLSGSGTDTQYF. The chain has TRBV19 and TRBJ2-3; 9 nucleotides align to TRBD2. Unmatched junction bases numbered 5, after V lost 6 bases and J lost 1 base. From germline, CDR1 is LNHDA and CDR2 SQIVND (reference sequence). This CDR3 is built from 15 residues.

This rearrangement joins TRBV2 to TRBJ2-2, with 11 bases identical to TRBD2. Germline V gives CDR1 SNHLY, CDR2 FYNNEI. There are 16 residues in the CDR3. V lost 3 bases, J lost 5 bases, and 5 bases stayed unmatched. The CDR3 region has the DNA TGTGCCAGCAGTGACAGACTAGCGGGAAAAACCGGGGAGCTGTTTTTT. Translated, it gives CASSDRLAGKTGELFF.

This chain connects TRBV5-5 to TRBJ2-7; 7 nucleotides match TRBD1. Per the germline V gene, CDR1 is SGHKS and CDR2 is YYEKEE (reference sequence). J lost 0 bases, V lost 2 bases, and 5 bases had no gene match. This CDR3 region has 15 residues. This CDR3 reads CASSFTGASSYEQYF. The CDR3 DNA sequence: TGTGCCAGCAGCTTCACAGGGGCGTCCTCCTACGAGCAGTACTTC.

V is TRBV7-6 and J is TRBJ2-5; 13 bases match TRBD2. CDR3 length equals 16 residues. V lost 6 bases to trimming and J lost 7 bases; unmatched junction nucleotides: 11. Germline V gene data show CDR1 as SGHVS and CDR2 as FNYEAQ. CDR3 loop: CASSPGLAGTLGTQYF. Here the CDR3 DNA reads TGTGCCAGCAGTCCGGGACTAGCGGGGACGTTGGGGACCCAGTACTTC.